The rows below give T cell receptor beta chains drawn from one sample of a study of CD8+CD57+ T cells in acquired aplastic anemia. TCRdb called the reads again in MiXCR, with one record for every CDR3 protein. This sample has hundreds of thousands of distinct CDR3 sequences, with roughly 34% found just once. Sample: sorted CD4+, CD8+, or CD8+CD57+ T cells (not recorded which) from PBMCs. Source of these receptors: a human donor with aplastic anemia. The CDR3 runs from the conserved cysteine through the conserved F or W. Fields, in order: J gene, V gene, D gene, clone size, CDR3 DNA, CDR3 protein. D genes are given only for firm matches. The size field is filled for only some rows; it gives once, few, many or a size class.

>TRBJ1-5|TRBV19|NA|NA
TGTGCCAGCAGAAGAGATAAAGGTCGTCAGCCCCAGCATTTT
CASRRDKGRQPQHF
>TRBJ1-2|TRBV30|NA|NA
TGTGCCTGGACCCCTAAATTTTCGGGCTATGGCTACACCTTC
CAWTPKFSGYGYTF
>TRBJ2-3|TRBV5-1|NA|NA
TGCGCCAGCAGCTTGGAAGAGCGCGGCACAGATACGCAGTATTTT
CASSLEERGTDTQYF
>TRBJ2-7|TRBV2|NA|few
TGTGCCAGCTCGGCCAGGGGTCCCGGCCCCTACGAGCAGTACTTC
CASSARGPGPYEQYF
>TRBJ1-3|TRBV9|TRBD1|many
TGTGCCAGCAGCGGGACAGGGGGACGAGGAAACACCATATATTTT
CASSGTGGRGNTIYF
>TRBJ1-4|TRBV4-2|NA|NA
TGTGCCAGCAGCCAAGATCCAACGGGCGCGAATGAAAAACTGTTTTTT
CASSQDPTGANEKLFF
>TRBJ2-7|TRBV25-1|NA|NA
TGTGCCAGCGGACGGGTACTTCTTCCCGAGCAGTACTTC
CASGRVLLPEQYF
>TRBJ1-2|TRBV9|NA|NA
TGTGCCAGCAGCGTAGATGGGGGTCCTAACTATGGCTACACCTTC
CASSVDGGPNYGYTF
>TRBJ1-6|TRBV14|NA|NA
TGTGCCAGCAGCCAAGTGGGGGGACATTCTAATAATTCACCCCTCCACTTT
CASSQVGGHSNNSPLHF
>TRBJ2-5|TRBV7-9|TRBD2|few
TGTGCCAGCAGCTCCCCGGGACTAGGGTTGAAAGAGACCCAGTACTTC
CASSSPGLGLKETQYF
>TRBJ1-2|TRBV16|NA|many
TGTGCCAGCAGCCAATTTGACAGTTCGTCCTCTGGCTACACCTTC
CASSQFDSSSSGYTF
>TRBJ2-3|TRBV9|NA|NA
TGTGCCAGCAGCGACGTCCGGGGCACAGATACGCAGTATTTT
CASSDVRGTDTQYF
>TRBJ2-7|TRBV10-2|NA|once
TGCGCCAGCAGTGAGTCGGGCCTCCCCCCAGGCGAGCAGTACTTC
CASSESGLPPGEQYF
>TRBJ2-1|TRBV6-5|TRBD1|few
TGTGCCAGCAGTTATCCCGGGACAGGGTTGGGAGAGCAGTTCTTC
CASSYPGTGLGEQFF
>TRBJ1-1|TRBV19|NA|many
TGTGCCAGTAGTATTGAGGGGCTGGAGAACACTGAAGCTTTCTTT
CASSIEGLENTEAFF
>TRBJ1-2|TRBV19|NA|NA
TGTGCCAGTAGTATGGAAGCCTATGGCTACACCTTC
CASSMEAYGYTF
>TRBJ2-7|TRBV9|NA|NA
TGTGCCAGCAGCGTTGGGGGATTAGGGACCTACGAGCAGTACTTC
CASSVGGLGTYEQYF
>TRBJ2-7|TRBV7-3|TRBD1|many
TGTGCCAGCAGCTCACCGACAGGGGCCTACGAGCAGTACTTC
CASSSPTGAYEQYF
>TRBJ2-5|TRBV11-1|TRBD1|NA
TGTGCCAGCGGGACAGCGGTGACCCAGTACTTC
CASGTAVTQYF
>TRBJ1-2|TRBV28|NA|few
TGTGCCAGCAGTTTAAGGCAGGAACCTAACTATGGCTACACCTTC
CASSLRQEPNYGYTF
>TRBJ1-1|TRBV9|NA|few
TGTGCCAGCAGCGTAGTGGGTTCGGGCCCAGGAACTGAAGCTTTCTTT
CASSVVGSGPGTEAFF
>TRBJ2-7|TRBV7-9|NA|many
TGTGCCAGCAGCGTTGGACCGAACTACGAGCAGTACTTC
CASSVGPNYEQYF
>TRBJ2-2|TRBV10-3|NA|NA
TGTGCCAGCAGTGACACCGGGGCTGGGTTCGGGGAGCTGTTTTTT
CASSDTGAGFGELFF
>TRBJ1-5|TRBV4-2|NA|NA
TGTGCCAGCAGCCAAGTGGCGGACAATCAGCCCCAGCATTTT
CASSQVADNQPQHF
>TRBJ2-5|TRBV15|TRBD1|many
TGTGCCACCAGCAGAGGGCAGGGGGCTGGGGAGACCCAGTACTTC
CATSRGQGAGETQYF
>TRBJ1-2|TRBV2|TRBD1|NA
TGTGCCAGCTGCAACGCGGCGACAGGGTATGGCTACACCTTC
CASCNAATGYGYTF
>TRBJ1-2|TRBV29-1|NA|many
TGCAGCGTCCTTACCGCCTACGAGCTCCCTAGGGGGGATGGCTACACCTTC
CSVLTAYELPRGDGYTF
>TRBJ2-1|TRBV10-3|TRBD2|NA
TGTGCCAGCAGTGGCGGGGGGACCAGCAATGAGCAGTTCTTC
CASSGGGTSNEQFF
>TRBJ1-2|TRBV7-9|NA|few
TGTGCCAGCAGCCTCACCCTGACAGGCGGGGGCTATGGCTACACCTTC
CASSLTLTGGGYGYTF
>TRBJ2-7|TRBV20-1|NA|many
TGCAGTGCACCAGACAGCCGGACACCGTACGAGCAGTACTTC
CSAPDSRTPYEQYF
>TRBJ1-2|TRBV25-1|NA|NA
TGTGCCAGTAGTATGCAGGGGATCGGCTATGGCTACACCTTC
CASSMQGIGYGYTF